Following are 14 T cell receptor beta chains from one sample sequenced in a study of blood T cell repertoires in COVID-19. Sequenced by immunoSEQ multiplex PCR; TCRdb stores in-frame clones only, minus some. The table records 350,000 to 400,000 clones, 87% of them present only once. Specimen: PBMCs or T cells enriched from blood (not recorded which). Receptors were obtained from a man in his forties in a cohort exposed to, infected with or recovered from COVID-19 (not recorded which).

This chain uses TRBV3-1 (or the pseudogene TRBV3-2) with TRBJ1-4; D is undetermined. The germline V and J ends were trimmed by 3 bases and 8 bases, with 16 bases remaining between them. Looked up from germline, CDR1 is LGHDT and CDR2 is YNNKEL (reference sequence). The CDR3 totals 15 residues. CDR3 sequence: CASSHEYRANEKLFF. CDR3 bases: TGTGCCAGCAGCCATGAGTACAGAGCCAACGAAAAACTGTTTTTT.

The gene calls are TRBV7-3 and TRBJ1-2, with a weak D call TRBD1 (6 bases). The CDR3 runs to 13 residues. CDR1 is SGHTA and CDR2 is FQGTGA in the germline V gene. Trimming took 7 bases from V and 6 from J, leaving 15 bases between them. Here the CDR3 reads CASTGQMRDGYTF. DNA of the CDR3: TGTGCCAGCACGGGACAAATGAGGGATGGCTACACCTTC.

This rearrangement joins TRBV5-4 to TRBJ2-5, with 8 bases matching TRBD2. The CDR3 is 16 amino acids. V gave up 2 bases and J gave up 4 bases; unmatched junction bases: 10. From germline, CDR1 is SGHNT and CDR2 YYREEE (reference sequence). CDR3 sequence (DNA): TGTGCCAGCAGCTTATCAGCGGGAGTCGGAGTAGAGACCCAGTACTTC. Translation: CASSLSAGVGVETQYF. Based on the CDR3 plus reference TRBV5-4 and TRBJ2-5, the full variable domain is ETGVTQSPTHLIKTRGQQVTLRCSSQSGHNTVSWYQQALGQGPQFIFQYYREEENGRGNFPPRFSGLQFPNYSSELNVNALELDDSALYLCASSLSAGVGVETQYFGPGTRLLVL.

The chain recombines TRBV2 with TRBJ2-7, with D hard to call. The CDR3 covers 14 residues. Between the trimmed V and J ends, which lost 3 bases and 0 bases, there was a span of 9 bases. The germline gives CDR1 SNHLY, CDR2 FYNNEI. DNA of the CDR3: TGTGCCAGCAGTGATACTTTCGGCTCCTACGAGCAGTACTTC. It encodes CASSDTFGSYEQYF. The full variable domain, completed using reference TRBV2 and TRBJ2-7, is EPEVTQTPSHQVTQMGQEVILRCVPISNHLYFYWYRQILGQKVEFLVSFYNNEISEKSEIFDDQFSVERPDGSNFTLKIRSTKLEDSAMYFCASSDTFGSYEQYFGPGTRLTVT.

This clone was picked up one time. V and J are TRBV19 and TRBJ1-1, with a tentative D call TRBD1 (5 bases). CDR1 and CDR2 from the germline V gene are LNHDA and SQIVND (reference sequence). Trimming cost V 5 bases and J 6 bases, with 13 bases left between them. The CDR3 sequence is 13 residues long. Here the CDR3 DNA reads TGTGCCAGTAGTCTACCGGGGGTCGCTGAAGCTTTCTTT. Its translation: CASSLPGVAEAFF.

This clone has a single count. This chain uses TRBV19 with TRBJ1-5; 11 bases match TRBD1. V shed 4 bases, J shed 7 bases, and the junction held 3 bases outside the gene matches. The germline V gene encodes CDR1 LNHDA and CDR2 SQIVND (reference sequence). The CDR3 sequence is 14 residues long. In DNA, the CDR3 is TGTGCCAGTAGTACCAGGGACAGGGGGCAGCCCCAGCATTTT. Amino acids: CASSTRDRGQPQHF.

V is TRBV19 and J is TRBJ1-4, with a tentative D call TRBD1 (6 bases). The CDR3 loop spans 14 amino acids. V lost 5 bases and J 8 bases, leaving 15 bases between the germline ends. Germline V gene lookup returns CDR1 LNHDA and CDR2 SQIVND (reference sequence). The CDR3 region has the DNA TGTGCCAGTAGTGGACAGACCGGAGACGAAAAACTGTTTTTT. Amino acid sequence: CASSGQTGDEKLFF.

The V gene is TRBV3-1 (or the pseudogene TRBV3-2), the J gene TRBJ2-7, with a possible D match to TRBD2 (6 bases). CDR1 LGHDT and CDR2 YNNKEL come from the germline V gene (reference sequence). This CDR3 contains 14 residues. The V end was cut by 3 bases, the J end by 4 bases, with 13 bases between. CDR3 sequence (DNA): TGTGCCAGCAGCCACGGGAGTCTCAGTTACGAGCAGTACTTC. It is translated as CASSHGSLSYEQYF.

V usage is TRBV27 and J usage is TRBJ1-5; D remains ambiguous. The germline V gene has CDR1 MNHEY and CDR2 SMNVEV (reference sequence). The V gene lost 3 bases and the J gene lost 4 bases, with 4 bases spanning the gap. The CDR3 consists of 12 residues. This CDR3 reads CASSFQNQPQHF. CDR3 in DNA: TGTGCCAGCAGTTTTCAGAATCAGCCCCAGCATTTT.

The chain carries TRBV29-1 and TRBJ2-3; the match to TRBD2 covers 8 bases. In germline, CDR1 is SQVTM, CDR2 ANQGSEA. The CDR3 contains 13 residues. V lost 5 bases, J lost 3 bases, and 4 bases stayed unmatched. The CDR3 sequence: CSVITGGTDTQYF. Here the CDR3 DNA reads TGCAGCGTTATAACGGGGGGGACAGATACGCAGTATTTT.

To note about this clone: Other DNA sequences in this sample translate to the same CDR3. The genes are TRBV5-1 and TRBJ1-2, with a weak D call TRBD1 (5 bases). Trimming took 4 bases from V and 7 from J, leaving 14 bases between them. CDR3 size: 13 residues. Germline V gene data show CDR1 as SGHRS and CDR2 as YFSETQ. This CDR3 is CASSVGQGGGYTF. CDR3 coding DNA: TGCGCCAGCAGCGTTGGTCAGGGCGGTGGCTACACCTTC. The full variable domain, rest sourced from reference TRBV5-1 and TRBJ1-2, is KAGVTQTPRYLIKTRGQQVTLSCSPISGHRSVSWYQQTPGQGLQFLFEYFSETQRNKGNFPGRFSGRQFSNSRSEMNVSTLELGDSALYLCASSVGQGGGYTFGSGTRLTVV.

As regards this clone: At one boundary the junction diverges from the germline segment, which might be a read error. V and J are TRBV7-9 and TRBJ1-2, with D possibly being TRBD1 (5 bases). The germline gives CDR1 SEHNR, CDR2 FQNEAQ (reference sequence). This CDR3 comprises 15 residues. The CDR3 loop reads CASSILTYGDYGYTF. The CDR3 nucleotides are TGTGCCAGCAGCATCCTCACCTACGGGGACTACGGCTACACCTTC.

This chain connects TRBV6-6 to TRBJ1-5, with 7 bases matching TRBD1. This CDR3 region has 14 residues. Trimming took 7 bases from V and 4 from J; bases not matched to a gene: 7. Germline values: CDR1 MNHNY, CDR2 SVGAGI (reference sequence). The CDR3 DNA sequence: TGTGCCAGCAACGGACAGGTGGGAAATCAGCCCCAGCATTTT. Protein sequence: CASNGQVGNQPQHF.

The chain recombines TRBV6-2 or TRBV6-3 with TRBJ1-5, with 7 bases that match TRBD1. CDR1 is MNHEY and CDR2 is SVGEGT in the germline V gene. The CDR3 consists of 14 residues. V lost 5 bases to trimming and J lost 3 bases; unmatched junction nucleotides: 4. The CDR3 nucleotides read TGTGCCAGCAGTCAGGGACAGCTCAATCAGCCCCAGCATTTT. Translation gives CASSQGQLNQPQHF.